One and the same sample provided the 2 T cell receptor beta chains below, sequenced in a study of patients and donors after allogeneic stem cell transplantation. TCRdb itself ran the RT-PCR reads through MiXCR, one entry per CDR3 protein. The sample carries 200,000 to 250,000 distinct CDR3 sequences, around 41% recorded once. The sample comprised blood, either unsorted or a sorted T cell fraction (not recorded which). These receptors were collected from a human donor who was either an allogeneic HSCT recipient or a stem cell or donor lymphocyte infusion donor (not recorded which). It is not recorded whose cells these are; they may come from a transplant donor.

This chain connects TRBV20-1 to TRBJ2-7, with D perhaps matching TRBD2 (6 bases). Germline CDR1 is DFQATT and CDR2 is SNEGSKA (reference sequence). CDR3 length: 11 amino acids. Trimming removed 1 base from V and 5 bases from J, with 6 bases in between. This CDR3 reads CSARAGDEQYF. In DNA form, the CDR3 reads TGCAGTGCTAGAGCGGGGGACGAGCAGTACTTC.

The gene calls are TRBV28 and TRBJ1-1; tentative D call: TRBD1 (6 bases). Germline V CDR1 and CDR2: MDHEN, SYDVKM. V was clipped by 4 bases and J by 4 bases, with 16 bases between them. The CDR3 totals 15 residues. The CDR3 DNA sequence: TGTGCCAGCAGTTCCCCAGGGGCAGGGCCCACTGAAGCTTTCTTT. As protein: CASSSPGAGPTEAFF.